One sample yielded the 10 T cell receptor beta chains listed below, sequenced in a study of T cells in Graves' hyperthyroidism and ophthalmopathy. The investigators amplified TCR beta CDR3 regions from RNA transcripts. The primer set for the first-round RT-PCR of the TCR CDR3 was HTBI. TCRdb recomputed calls from the multiplex PCR reads with MiXCR, one row per CDR3 protein. The profile shows about 200,000 distinct CDR3 sequences, about 15% of them singletons. The sequencing sample was made of blood. Source of these receptors: a woman between 50 and 59 years old with Graves' hyperthyroidism.

The genes are TRBV6-1 and TRBJ1-2; TRBD1 is a possible D gene (6 bases). The CDR3 is made up of 13 amino acids. The V gene lost 7 bases and the J gene lost 3 bases, with 12 bases spanning the gap. CDR1 and CDR2 from the germline V gene are MNHNS and SASEGT. The CDR3 sequence is CASKSGEDYGYTF. CDR3 coding DNA: TGTGCCAGCAAGTCAGGGGAGGACTATGGCTACACCTTC.

The V gene is TRBV5-4, the J gene TRBJ2-1; D unresolved. The germline CDR1 and CDR2 sequences are SGHNT and YYREEE (reference sequence). The CDR3 sequence is 13 residues long. V lost 2 bases to trimming and J lost 7 bases, with 10 bases between them. The CDR3 reads CASSLTTRNEQFF. The DNA of the CDR3 is TGTGCCAGCAGCTTAACGACTCGAAATGAGCAGTTCTTC.

The gene calls are TRBV20-1 and TRBJ2-1, with TRBD1 as a possible D gene (6 bases). The V gene lost 6 bases and the J gene lost 8 bases, with 23 bases spanning the gap. CDR1 DFQATT and CDR2 SNEGSKA come from the germline V gene (reference sequence). The CDR3 is 15 amino acids. The CDR3: CSAKGAQGMVDEQFF. For the CDR3, the DNA is TGCAGTGCAAAAGGGGCTCAGGGGATGGTCGATGAGCAGTTCTTC.

The chain recombines TRBV5-6 with TRBJ1-1; no firm D call. In germline, CDR1 is SGHDT, CDR2 YYEEEE. The V end was cut by 3 bases, the J end by 5 bases, with 8 bases between. The CDR3 length is 12 residues. The CDR3 loop reads CASSWLSTEAFF. The CDR3 DNA sequence: TGTGCCAGCAGCTGGTTAAGTACTGAAGCTTTCTTT.

Note on this clonotype: Likely a read error: the CDR3 ends without its conserved phenylalanine or tryptophan. This chain uses TRBV5-1 with TRBJ2-1; 7 nucleotides align to TRBD1. Germline loops: CDR1 SGHRS, CDR2 YFSETQ. The CDR3 consists of 14 residues. The V and J ends lost 2 bases and 6 bases, in that order; junction bases with no gene match: 5. Here the CDR3 reads CASSLGGAVNEQFL. CDR3 DNA: TGCGCCAGCAGCTTAGGGGGCGCGGTCAATGAGCAGTTCCTC.

Ten or more counts support this clonotype. The chain is built from TRBV7-3 and TRBJ2-2; 10 nucleotides line up with TRBD2. The CDR3 totals 15 residues. J gave up 6 bases and V 3 bases, and 4 bases lay outside the gene matches. The germline gives CDR1 SGHTA, CDR2 FQGTGA. The DNA for the CDR3 is TGTGCCAGCAGCTTGAACCTAGCGGGAGCCGGGGAGCTGTTTTTT. Protein product: CASSLNLAGAGELFF.

The V call is TRBV5-6, the J call TRBJ1-1, with 7 bases matching TRBD1. The junction had 9 bases not matched to a gene; V was cut back by 5 bases and J by 11 bases. The CDR3 consists of 12 residues. CDR1 is SGHDT, CDR2 YYEEEE, per germline. The CDR3: CASSPKQGWAFF. The CDR3 nucleotides are TGTGCCAGCAGTCCCAAACAGGGGTGGGCTTTCTTT. Using reference TRBV5-6 and TRBJ1-1 for the parts outside the CDR3, the full variable domain is DAGVTQSPTHLIKTRGQQVTLRCSPKSGHDTVSWYQQALGQGPQFIFQYYEEEERQRGNFPDRFSGHQFPNYSSELNVNALLLGDSALYLCASSPKQGWAFFGQGTRLTVV.

This clonotype was counted ten times or more. The chain links TRBV3-1 to TRBJ2-5; D gene uncertain. Germline lookup yields CDR1 LGHDT and CDR2 YNNKEL (reference sequence). V was trimmed by 0 bases and J by 3 bases, leaving 11 bases between them. The CDR3 is made up of 15 amino acids. CDR3 sequence: CASSQEGSKKETQYF. CDR3 nucleotides: TGTGCCAGCAGCCAAGAGGGCAGCAAGAAAGAGACCCAGTACTTC.

The chain uses TRBV7-2 and TRBJ2-3; either TRBD1 or TRBD2 may fit D (5 bases each). The CDR3 runs to 14 residues. V was pared by 3 bases and J by 6 bases, with 13 bases between. Germline CDR1 and CDR2: SGHTA and FQGNSA. The CDR3 DNA reads as TGTGCCAGCAGCTTTGGGGGTTCTATGGATACGCAGTATTTT. Encoded protein: CASSFGGSMDTQYF.

This clonotype was seen many times. V usage is TRBV12-3 or TRBV12-4 and J usage is TRBJ1-2, with 9 bases aligning to TRBD1. The V gene end was trimmed by 5 bases and the J gene end by 5 bases; junction bases not matched to a gene: 6. There are 14 residues in the CDR3. The CDR3 DNA reads as TGTGCCAGCAGTCCCGGGACAGGGTTTTATGGCTACACCTTC. As protein: CASSPGTGFYGYTF.